This T cell receptor beta chain was obtained from a study of a mutant IDH1 vaccine in newly diagnosed glioma. Details on this clone: Its matching antigen is unknown.

As for time point: baseline, week 1 (first vaccination visit). Documented treatment: pre-vaccination baseline after standard-of-care therapy. Data came from immunoSEQ multiplex PCR; TCRdb stores just in-frame clones and leaves some out. Of tens of thousands of clones in the sample, around 83% were seen once. The germline CDR1 and CDR2 sequences are LNHDA and SQIVND (reference sequence). The V end lost 1 base, the J end lost 1 base, and 8 bases lay between the germline ends. There are 15 residues in the CDR3. Study-level results: Researchers report vaccine-induced immune responses in more than 90% of patients.

The chain joins TRBV19 to TRBJ1-5; D is unclear. This sample comprised peripheral blood mononuclear cells (PBMCs), obtained from a glioma patient treated with radiotherapy, temozolomide or both. The source is a man aged 45-65 years with glioma. Some clones in this sample may be carry-over from other donors' samples. The CDR3, as DNA: TGTGCCAGTAGTATAGGAACGGAGAGCAATCAGCCCCAGCATTTT. Protein sequence: CASSIGTESNQPQHF.